This TCR beta chain was found in a study of response to subunit inactivated influenza vaccine. TCRdb re-called the RT-PCR reads through MiXCR, storing one row per CDR3 protein. The table records about 540,000 distinct CDR3 sequences, under 25% of them present only once. CDR3 size: 11 residues. Trimming stripped 6 bases from V and 7 bases from J, with 7 bases between. Germline values: CDR1 WSHSY, CDR2 SAAADI. The data also belong to a second study, concerning T cells expressing NK-cell markers. That paper adds: Synthesis of TCR beta cDNA relied on 5'RACE template switching carrying UMIs. Source material for TCR beta repertoires consisted of sorted CD3+CD56+NKG2C+, CD3+CD56+NKG2C- and CD3+CD56-NKG2C+ T cells. HCMV serostatus: seven of eight sequenced donors positive, one negative. Top CD8+ clonotypes included the dominant CD3+CD56+NKG2C+ clonotypes in six donors. The leading position in the CD3+CD56-NKG2C+ fraction of four donors also went to these clonotypes.

The sample was CD4+ T cells sorted from PBMCs, taken 12 days after vaccination. The TCR was taken from a man between 45 and 60 years old who received an inactivated influenza vaccine. The chain links TRBV10-2 to TRBJ2-1; D is unclear. For the CDR3, the DNA is TGCGCCAGCAGAGAATTAAATGAGCAGTTCTTC. Its translation: CASRELNEQFF.